This T cell receptor beta chain originates from a study of CXCR3-negative and CXCR3-positive naive CD8 T cells. General observations from the study: TRB CDR3 properties served as the basis for inferring TCR strength, and surface CD5 was comparable between naive subsets. In CXCR3-positive naive cells, the TRB CDR3s were more hydrophobic than in CXCR3-negative naive cells.

About this clonotype itself: Its antigen is undetermined.

CDR1 and CDR2 (germline): DFQATT, SNEGSKA (reference sequence). The CDR3 spans 19 residues. Sorting yielded triplicates of roughly 310,000 cells for each CD8+ T cell subset. A CD45RO-CCR7+CD27+CD95- profile was what naive CD8+ T cells displayed. UMI-tagged TRB cDNA libraries were built via 5' RACE. TCRdb reprocessed the 5' RACE reads and stores each CDR3 protein as one record, lacking DNA. Recorded for this sample: 55,000 to 65,000 distinct CDR3 sequences. V usage is TRBV20-1 and J usage is TRBJ2-2; the D call of TRBD2 rests on TCRdb alone, since no DNA is present to check it. The receptor was derived from a human donor in good health. Some clones in this sample may be carry-over from other donors' samples. Input material: naive CXCR3+ CD8+ T cells from blood. The subset denotes: CD45RO-CCR7+CD27+CD95- naive CD8+ T cells expressing CXCR3 (TNR3+). The CDR3 here is CSARDLASEGGGDTGELFF.